This T cell receptor (beta chain) was retrieved from a study of cytomegalovirus exposure and HLA in healthy donors (dated by TCRdb to the late 2010s). Looking at the study overall: According to an earlier analysis of around 600 of the donors, roughly 180 million T cells yielded 100 million or so unique TCR beta sequences and approximately 300 Gb of sequence data. An early release that covered roughly 600 HLA-typed donors contained about 300 gigabases of sequencing data and 80 million or so unique TCR sequences. Of the roughly 400 genotyped donors, approximately 80% were placed in the genetic ancestry cluster associated with self-reported Caucasian donors. The study aimed to test whether signatures of past pathogen exposure could be identified by cataloging public T cell receptors. The T cell repertoires of roughly 660 subjects were profiled by immunosequencing and related to cytomegalovirus serostatus. In addition to the first cohort of hundreds of subjects, a separate validation cohort of 130 or so different subjects was used. To predict cytomegalovirus infection status, the study brought together high-throughput TCR immunosequencing, statistical association of individual TCRs with disease status, and machine learning. In a later analysis, previously published TCR beta repertoires from roughly 710 donors were re-analyzed and high-resolution HLA genotyping was added so that TCR occurrence patterns could be studied. In the later analysis, no new phenotypic data were used to find candidate immune exposures; instead, reliance was placed on TCR beta sequences and their occurrence across donors. To decide whether each TCR beta V gene segment behaved as functional or pseudogenic, an earlier analysis of approximately 590 of the donors relied on high-throughput TCR beta sequencing. Alongside the repertoire data, information on donor age, sex, ethnicity and CMV serostatus was compiled. In a later genetic analysis, genome-wide SNP genotypes for 398 of the 666 donors were used, and that subset was treated as a discovery cohort. All discovery cohort repertoires had been generated using a single sequencing platform. HLA typing included class I and class II loci at four-digit resolution. The number of typed donors differed by locus: 629-630 for A, B, C, DRB1 and DQB1; some 500 for DQA1; around 580 for DPA1; and some 470 for DPB1. Roughly five DR-DQ haplotypes were treated as single units for association and clustering because of strong linkage in the cohort. Among several hundred genotyped donors of the cohort, an average of roughly 230,000 unique TCR beta nucleotide sequences was sequenced per donor, of which about 18% were non-productive. Results the study describes overall, beyond this receptor: In a later analysis, HLA-associated TCR beta chains showed more clonal expansion and lower generation probabilities than non-associated chains that were equally common. A few of the identified cytomegalovirus-associated TCR beta chains were confirmed in vitro to be specific for cytomegalovirus antigens. According to a later analysis, TCR association rates differed among HLA loci, with DRB1 alleles showing the most associated TCRs and HLA-C alleles showing the fewest. Sequencing depth was assumed to be roughly uniform across donors in the presence/absence analyses, though that assumption may not hold. A further reported finding was that TCR beta sequences accurately predicted the HLA-A and HLA-B alleles for most subjects in the first cohort. A later analysis found that most CMV-associated TCR beta chains appeared HLA-restricted, with HLA associations seemingly driven largely by CMV exposure. In an earlier analysis of some 500 of the donors, most TCR beta V segments appeared in productive rearrangements about 87% or about 30% of the time, broadly matching IMGT annotations. HLA typing was unavailable for some donors at each locus, so association tests used only the typed subset. Linkage disequilibrium might explain the correlated functional status among segregating V segments, but an unknown experimental factor could not be ruled out. The study listed 170 or so TCR beta chains as associated with cytomegalovirus. An association between a missense DCLRE1C variant and V-gene and J-gene trimming of TCR beta chains was found in a later genetic analysis and replicated in an independent cohort. The classifier was reported to diagnose cytomegalovirus status with high specificity and sensitivity in both the original and validation cohorts. Most TCR sequences were observed very rarely across donors, whereas some public TCRs were present in many individuals. Several of the top co-occurrence clusters appeared to be linked to parvovirus B19, influenza, CMV and Epstein-Barr virus, according to a later analysis. Because counts were too low, about 18 rarely observed V segments, including chromosome 9 orphons, were excluded from the earlier analysis of a few hundred of the donors. The 87-base-pair reads could not distinguish some IMGT-functional V segments, including TRBV6-2 and TRBV6-3, so those segments were excluded. According to a later genetic analysis, donors in an Asian-associated ancestry cluster had fewer N-insertions in productive TCRs than the approximately 630-donor mean. Specific HLA alleles were associated with over 15,000 TCR beta sequences at a false discovery rate of 0.05 in a later analysis. Only TCR beta chains were sequenced in this cohort, and the absence of alpha or paired-chain data limited detectable features. A cluster of highly shared sequence variants was judged likely to be a technical artifact of the sequencing pipeline. Immune exposure information for the cohort was limited to CMV serostatus. Strong co-occurrence of HLA alleles, especially DR and DQ, made assigning TCR associations to individual alleles difficult. The authors suggested that the approach could potentially be extended to other disease states and immunological phenotypes.

In its sample, this clone was seen a few times. Its antigen is still unknown. Base qualities are missing; no much larger clone stands one base away. Library preparation was by the immunoSEQ multiplex PCR assay. A mixture of 60 forward primers for TCR Vbeta segments and 13 reverse primers for TCR Jbeta segments was used in the multiplex PCR. Amplification of the CDR3 region of rearranged TCR beta genes was performed with a multiplex PCR assay on genomic DNA. The amplified TCR beta libraries were sequenced on the Illumina HiSeq System as 87-base-pair reads. Regarding the original processing steps: Across the roughly 600 repertoires, a later analysis counted about 81 million unique TCR beta chains, some 11 million of which were shared by at least two donors. To remove PCR and sequencing errors, raw reads were error-corrected and collapsed into unique sequences using a nearest-neighbor algorithm that merged closely related sequences. CDR3 sequences were aligned to IMGT reference sequences to assign V, D and J gene segments. Each retained sequence needed at least a six-nucleotide match to both a V gene segment and a J gene segment. Rearrangements were classified as productive when the CDR3 lacked stop codons and remained in frame with V and J, and all other rearrangements were classified as non-productive. Following IMGT convention, CDR3 was defined as the stretch from the second conserved V-encoded cysteine to the conserved J-encoded phenylalanine. The earlier analysis of some 550 of the donors excluded any sequence lacking an unambiguous match to a single V gene segment. In an earlier analysis of roughly 600 of the donors, a V segment was called functional when productive rearrangements were above 56.7%, and segregating when the standard deviation between donors exceeded 5%. To diagnose cytomegalovirus status from the catalog of TCR beta chain sequences, a statistical classification framework was built. In a later analysis, TCR nucleotide sequences were compared against IMGT/GENE-DB human TR gene sequences so that V and J genes could be assigned. In a later analysis, CDR3 sequences and most-parsimonious VDJ recombination scenarios were assigned using the TCRdist pipeline. In a later analysis, each TCR beta chain was defined by its CDR3 amino acid sequence together with its V-gene family, and reads without a unique V-gene family were excluded. In a later analysis, a few hundred highly shared, low-generation-probability nucleotide sequences were removed to address suspected cross-contamination and a sequencing artifact. A later analysis calculated a clonal expansion index for each public chain from normalized within-repertoire ranks of inferred template counts. In a later analysis, generation probabilities were computed using a VDJ recombination model fitted to out-of-frame rearrangements, and the results were checked against IGoR. A later analysis scored TCR-TCR, TCR-HLA and TCR-CMV co-occurrence with hypergeometric tests, applying a repertoire-size bias correction to TCR pairs. False discovery rates were estimated in a later analysis by permuting HLA or CMV assignments 20 times. In a later analysis, co-occurring TCRs were grouped using DBSCAN, and TCRdist sequence similarity was added for clustering within HLA-allele-positive subsets. Repertoires with fewer than 30,000 or more than 120,000 public chains, plus five repertoires with anomalous nucleotide sharing, were excluded from co-occurrence clustering. Imported from immuneACCESS, the table was reduced by TCRdb to in-frame sequences with V and J called. These copies leave out some clones; in studies compared against another copy, an unresolved V gene accounts for under half, and the cause of the remainder is not known. V, J and clone size were drawn from that table, and D and trimming were deduced from the DNA. The sample table contains about 150,000 clones; only one count was recorded for 65% to 80% of them. Of the sample, 1.5% to 2% is held by the ten largest clones.

The cohort comprised under 700 healthy bone marrow donors. At the time of sampling, all cohort members were nominally healthy, though unrecorded immune exposures were likely present. The donor was CMV seronegative and belonged to the group of under 400 seronegative cohort members. A peripheral blood sample was provided by each donor, and peripheral blood mononuclear cells were used for TCR beta sequencing. The Qiagen DNeasy Blood Extraction Kit was used to extract genomic DNA from the blood cell samples. Trimming accounts for 5 bases at V and 2 bases at J, while the number of junction bases matched to no gene is 11. The CDR3 contains 17 residues, cysteine and phenylalanine counted. Only CDR3 DNA is held: 51 bases, read in frame from base 1. According to the germline V gene, CDR1 reads MDHEN and CDR2 reads SYDVKM.

The receptor's source is a woman in her forties in good health and CMV-seronegative. Sequenced input: PBMCs. This chain joins TRBV28 to TRBJ1-5, with 8 middle bases fitting TRBD1. The CDR3 corresponds to CASSGGAGGIGNQPQHF. Here is the DNA: TGTGCCAGCAGTGGGGGGGCAGGGGGCATTGGCAATCAGCCCCAGCATTTT. Extended through the reference TRBV28 and TRBJ1-5 proteins, this CDR3 yields the full variable domain: DVKVTQSSRYLVKRTGEKVFLECVQDMDHENMFWYRQDPGLGLRLIYFSYDVKMKEKGDIPEGYSVSREKKERFSLILESASTNQTSMYLCASSGGAGGIGNQPQHFGDGTRLSIL.